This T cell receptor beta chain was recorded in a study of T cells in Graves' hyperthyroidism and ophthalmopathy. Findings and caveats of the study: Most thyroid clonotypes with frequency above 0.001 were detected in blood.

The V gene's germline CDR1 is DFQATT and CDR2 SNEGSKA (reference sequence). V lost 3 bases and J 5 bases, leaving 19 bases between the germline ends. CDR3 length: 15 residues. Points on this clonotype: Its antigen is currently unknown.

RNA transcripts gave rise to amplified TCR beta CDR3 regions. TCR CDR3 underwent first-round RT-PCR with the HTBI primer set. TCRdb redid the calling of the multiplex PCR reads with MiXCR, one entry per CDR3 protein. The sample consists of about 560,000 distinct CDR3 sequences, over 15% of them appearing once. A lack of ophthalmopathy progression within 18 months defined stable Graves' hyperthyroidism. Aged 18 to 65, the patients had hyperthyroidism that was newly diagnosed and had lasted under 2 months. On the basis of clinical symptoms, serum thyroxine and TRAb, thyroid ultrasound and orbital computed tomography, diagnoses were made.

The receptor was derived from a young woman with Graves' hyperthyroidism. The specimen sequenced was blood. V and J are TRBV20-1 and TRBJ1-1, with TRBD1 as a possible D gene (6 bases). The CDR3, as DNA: TGCAGTGCTAGTAGGGGGGGGACCACGGGAACTGAAGCTTTCTTT. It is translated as CSASRGGTTGTEAFF.